This entry is about one TCR beta chain. This specimen belongs to a study of graft-versus-host responses after intestinal transplantation. General study results and limits: Allografts of patients with graft-donor T cell macrochimerism showed high graft-versus-host to host-versus-graft clone ratios.

With about 200,000 irradiated, violet-dye-labeled stimulator cells, about 200,000 CFSE-labeled responder cells were plated. Proliferating CFSE-low CD3+CD4+ and CD3+CD8+ responders were sorted after the reaction. Profiled with immunoSEQ multiplex PCR; TCRdb holds only in-frame clones, not every one. The sample contains under 9,500 clones, more than 25% of which appear only once. Here the sequenced sample was alloreactive CD4+ T cells from a mixed lymphocyte reaction culture, taken before transplantation. Subset in this sample: CFSE-low proliferating T cells sorted from roughly 6-day pre-transplant mixed lymphocyte reaction (GvH or HvG direction). The clonotype was recovered from a human patient who was an organ donor for intestinal transplantation.

The CDR3 DNA sequence: TGTGCCAGCAGCCCTCCCCGATTAGCGGGGCATTATGAGCAGTTCTTC. It encodes CASSPPRLAGHYEQFF. V and J are TRBV7-9 and TRBJ2-1; TRBD2 matches 8 bases. From germline, CDR1 is SEHNR and CDR2 FQNEAQ (reference sequence). The CDR3 runs 16 residues. V lost 5 bases to trimming and J lost 8 bases; unmatched junction nucleotides: 14.